These 30 T cell receptor beta chains originate from one sample sequenced in a study of blood T cell repertoires in COVID-19. Some clones are missing from TCRdb's copy, which holds only in-frame ones; the method was immunoSEQ multiplex PCR. The sample lists roughly 73,000 clones; around nine tenths were seen once. The sequencing sample was made of peripheral blood. The receptors here all came from a human donor in a cohort sampled during active COVID-19.

This rearrangement joins TRBV13 to TRBJ2-3, with 9 nucleotides matching TRBD2. The CDR3 sequence is 18 residues long. The V and J ends lost 0 bases and 5 bases, in that order; junction bases with no gene match: 12. Germline assignment: CDR1 PRHDT and CDR2 FYEKMQ (reference sequence). The CDR3 loop reads CASSLGSGGLARQDTQYF. The CDR3, as DNA: TGTGCCAGCAGCTTAGGTTCAGGGGGACTAGCAAGACAAGATACGCAGTATTTT.

CDR3 region: CASSLSPGAADTQYF. CDR3 nucleotide sequence: TGTGCCAGCAGTTTATCCCCAGGGGCGGCAGATACGCAGTATTTT. The J gene is TRBJ2-3, the V gene TRBV27, with a weak D call TRBD1 (6 bases). The CDR3 has 15 amino acids. The V gene's germline CDR1 is MNHEY and CDR2 SMNVEV (reference sequence). V shed 0 bases and J shed 4 bases, with 11 bases lying between them.

The chain carries TRBV12-3 or TRBV12-4 and TRBJ2-5; D call uncertain. The CDR3 has 11 amino acids. Deletions cut 3 bases from V and 5 bases from J, with 4 bases between. The CDR3 nucleotides are TGTGCCAGCAGTTTTCGGGAGACCCAGTACTTC. Translated: CASSFRETQYF.

V is TRBV5-5 and J is TRBJ1-2; no clear D. Germline assignment: CDR1 SGHKS and CDR2 YYEKEE (reference sequence). The CDR3 loop spans 13 amino acids. The ends were cut back, 1 base at V and 6 bases at J, with 10 bases in the middle. The CDR3 region has the DNA TGTGCCAGCAGCTTGATCAGTGGAGATGGCTACACCTTC. Its translation: CASSLISGDGYTF.

The rearrangement links TRBV5-1 to TRBJ2-1; 10 bases align to TRBD1. This CDR3 is built from 15 residues. J gave up 2 bases and V 4 bases, and 3 bases lay outside the gene matches. The V gene's germline CDR1 is SGHRS and CDR2 YFSETQ. The CDR3 bases are TGCGCCAGCAGCGGCGGACAGGGGGCCTACAATGAGCAGTTCTTC. It codes for CASSGGQGAYNEQFF.

This sequence joins TRBV11-3 and TRBJ2-5; 11 bases are shared with TRBD2. V was clipped by 5 bases and J by 5 bases; unmatched bases: 16. Per the germline V gene, CDR1 is SGHNT and CDR2 is YENEEA. The CDR3 runs 18 residues. This CDR3 reads CASSQAGRGSGRVETQYF. CDR3 in DNA: TGTGCCAGCAGCCAGGCGGGCCGGGGTAGCGGGAGGGTCGAGACCCAGTACTTC.

This clone has only one observation. The J gene is TRBJ2-7, the V gene TRBV5-1; a weak D match, TRBD2 (5 bases). Trimming pared 3 bases from V and 5 bases from J, leaving 18 bases between. Germline-derived CDR1 and CDR2 are SGHRS and YFSETQ. The CDR3 is 15 residues long. CDR3 sequence reads: CASSSSRPGKDEQYF. CDR3 coding DNA: TGCGCCAGCAGCTCCTCAAGGCCGGGGAAGGACGAGCAGTACTTC. The full variable domain, completed using reference TRBV5-1 and TRBJ2-7, is KAGVTQTPRYLIKTRGQQVTLSCSPISGHRSVSWYQQTPGQGLQFLFEYFSETQRNKGNFPGRFSGRQFSNSRSEMNVSTLELGDSALYLCASSSSRPGKDEQYFGPGTRLTVT.

There are a few counts of this clone. The J gene is TRBJ2-7, the V gene TRBV7-9; tentative D call: TRBD2 (5 bases). The V end lost 5 bases, the J end lost 7 bases, and 12 bases lay between the germline ends. This CDR3 has 12 residues. CDR1 is SEHNR and CDR2 is FQNEAQ in the germline V gene (reference sequence). Here the CDR3 reads CASSRGPREQYF. The CDR3, as DNA: TGTGCCAGCAGCAGAGGGCCAAGGGAGCAGTACTTC.

The chain carries TRBV18 and TRBJ2-5, with TRBD2 matching 9 bases. In germline, CDR1 is KGHSH, CDR2 LQKENI. This CDR3 has 15 residues. V lost 5 bases, J lost 3 bases, and 7 bases stayed unmatched. CDR3 DNA sequence: TGTGCCAGCTCAGATAGCGGGAGCCGGGAAGAGACCCAGTACTTC. Amino acids: CASSDSGSREETQYF.

The chain carries TRBV7-3 and TRBJ2-3; the match to TRBD2 covers 7 bases. Germline assignment: CDR1 SGHTA and CDR2 FQGTGA. The CDR3 sequence is 15 residues long. Losses at the gene ends were 1 base for V and 5 bases for J; bases not matched to a gene: 6. CDR3 sequence reads: CASSLNGGKGDTQYF. The CDR3 bases are TGTGCCAGCAGCTTAAACGGGGGGAAGGGAGATACGCAGTATTTT. Full variable domain (remainder filled in from reference TRBV7-3 and TRBJ2-3): GAGVSQTPSNKVTEKGKYVELRCDPISGHTALYWYRQSLGQGPEFLIYFQGTGAADDSGLPNDRFFAVRPEGSVSTLKIQRTERGDSAVYLCASSLNGGKGDTQYFGPGTRLTVL.

CDR3 loop: CSASGGGYTF. The CDR3 bases are TGCAGTGCTAGCGGGGGGGGCTACACCTTC. The V and J genes are TRBV20-1 and TRBJ1-2; possibly TRBD1 for D (5 bases). V lost 3 bases to trimming and J lost 8 bases, with 7 bases between them. Germline-derived CDR1 and CDR2 are DFQATT and SNEGSKA (reference sequence). The CDR3 runs 10 residues.

This clone occurred once. The chain has TRBV24-1 and TRBJ1-2, with TRBD1 matching over 8 bases. J lost 6 bases, V lost 4 bases, and 6 bases had no gene match. The CDR3 spans 14 residues. Germline V gene sequence: CDR1 KGHDR, CDR2 SFDVKD. The CDR3 here is CATSDPGGADGYTF. DNA of the CDR3: TGTGCCACCAGTGACCCAGGGGGCGCGGATGGCTACACCTTC.

CDR3 coding DNA: TGTGCCAGCAGTTACGGACTAGCGGGAGGCATAGAGACCCAGTACTTC. Its protein product is CASSYGLAGGIETQYF. The chain is built from TRBV6-6 and TRBJ2-5; 14 bases agree with TRBD2. With V trimmed by 2 bases and J by 4 bases, 3 bases remained unmatched. Per germline, CDR1 MNHNY and CDR2 SVGAGI (reference sequence). CDR3 length: 16 amino acids.

The J gene is TRBJ2-3, the V gene TRBV6-5, with TRBD2 matching over 7 bases. In germline, CDR1 is MNHEY, CDR2 SVGAGI. The CDR3 is 14 residues long. V lost 7 bases to trimming and J lost 0 bases; unmatched junction nucleotides: 4. The chain's CDR3 is CASKLADSTDTQYF. CDR3 bases: TGTGCCAGCAAGCTAGCGGATAGCACAGATACGCAGTATTTT.

The chain's CDR3 is CASSQLAGGPSTQYF. CDR3 coding DNA: TGTGCCAGCAGTCAACTAGCGGGAGGGCCAAGTACGCAGTATTTT. The chain is built from TRBV7-2 and TRBJ2-3; TRBD2 matches at 13 bases. The CDR3 is made up of 15 amino acids. V shed 6 bases and J 8 bases; nucleotides not matched to a gene: 8. Germline CDR1 reads SGHTA; CDR2 reads FQGNSA. The full variable domain, rest sourced from reference TRBV7-2 and TRBJ2-3, is GAGVSQSPSNKVTEKGKDVELRCDPISGHTALYWYRQSLGQGLEFLIYFQGNSAPDKSGLPSDRFSAERTGGSVSTLTIQRTQQEDSAVYLCASSQLAGGPSTQYFGPGTRLTVL.

This clone has only one observation. The rearrangement joins TRBV6-5 to TRBJ1-1; possibly TRBD1 for D (6 bases). The CDR3 consists of 15 residues. The germline CDR1 and CDR2 sequences are MNHEY and SVGAGI. Between the trimmed V and J ends, which lost 8 bases and 12 bases, there was a span of 28 bases. CDR3 amino acids: CASGPRGRTEPDPFF. CDR3 sequence (DNA): TGTGCCAGCGGTCCCAGGGGCCGCACAGAGCCCGATCCTTTCTTT.

The rearrangement uses TRBV5-1 and TRBJ2-5, with TRBD2 identical over 7 bases. The CDR3 spans 16 residues. Trimming removed 0 bases from V and 2 bases from J; junction bases left unmatched: 7. CDR1 SGHRS and CDR2 YFSETQ come from the germline V gene. The CDR3 coding sequence is TGCGCCAGCAGCTTGGCCGTAGGCGGGGGACAAGAGACCCAGTACTTC. As protein: CASSLAVGGGQETQYF.

This chain joins TRBV10-3 and TRBJ1-4; the match to TRBD1 covers 8 bases. The CDR3 covers 13 residues. Trimming took 3 bases from V and 8 from J; bases not matched to a gene: 2. Germline values: CDR1 ENHRY, CDR2 SYGVKD. CDR3 coding DNA: TGTGCCATCAGTGATGGGGACAGGGAAAAACTGTTTTTT. It specifies CAISDGDREKLFF.

This clone turned up a few times. The genes are TRBV24-1 and TRBJ2-3; 7 nucleotides line up with TRBD1. V dropped 2 bases and J dropped 1; count of bases not matched to a gene: 5. Germline lookup yields CDR1 KGHDR and CDR2 SFDVKD. The length of the CDR3 is 16 residues. The CDR3 loop reads CATSDSQGTGTDTQYF. CDR3 coding DNA: TGTGCCACCAGTGATTCCCAGGGGACAGGCACAGATACGCAGTATTTT.

This sequence joins TRBV25-1 and TRBJ2-7; no clear D. Germline CDR1 reads MGHDK; CDR2 reads SYGVNS. V lost 2 bases and J lost 5, with 10 bases in between. The CDR3 runs to 13 residues. The CDR3 reads CASSEPGFHEQYF. CDR3 nucleotide sequence: TGTGCCAGCAGTGAACCCGGGTTCCACGAGCAGTACTTC.

V is TRBV11-2 and J is TRBJ2-5, with D tentatively TRBD1 (5 bases). There are 17 residues in the CDR3. Per the germline V gene, CDR1 is SGHAT and CDR2 is FQNNGV. The V end lost 4 bases, the J end lost 4 bases, and 22 bases lay between the germline ends. The CDR3 DNA reads TGTGCCAGCAGCTCCGACGCGAGACAGATCCTCGGAGAGACCCAGTACTTC. Amino acids: CASSSDARQILGETQYF.

The chain uses TRBV6-5 and TRBJ2-7; possibly TRBD1 for D (7 bases). The CDR3 is 13 amino acids. Per the germline V gene, CDR1 is MNHEY and CDR2 is SVGAGI. With 4 bases removed from V and 1 base from J, the gap between germline ends came to 8 bases. CDR3 DNA: TGTGCCAGCAGTTCAGGGGGGTCCTACGAGCAGTACTTC. Translated: CASSSGGSYEQYF.

This sequence joins TRBV27 and TRBJ2-4; possible D gene TRBD2, 5 bases. Germline V lookup: CDR1 MNHEY, CDR2 SMNVEV (reference sequence). Trimming stripped 8 bases from V and 10 bases from J, with 15 bases between. The CDR3 has 12 residues. CDR3 residues: CASGREGLIQYF. The CDR3 nucleotides read TGTGCCAGCGGGCGCGAGGGCTTGATTCAGTACTTC.

V gene TRBV29-1 combines with J gene TRBJ2-3, with 12 bases lining up with TRBD1. The J segment lost 4 bases and the V segment lost 4 bases, leaving 3 bases of the junction unmatched. The length of the CDR3 is 14 residues. In germline, CDR1 is SQVTM, CDR2 ANQGSEA. The CDR3 bases are TGCAGCGTTGCTGGGACAGGGGGCCCAGATACGCAGTATTTT. Translating it yields CSVAGTGGPDTQYF.

The J gene is TRBJ1-2, the V gene TRBV15; TRBD1 matches at 11 bases. CDR1 and CDR2 from the germline V gene are LNHNV and YYDKDF (reference sequence). V dropped 1 base and J dropped 3; count of bases not matched to a gene: 1. The CDR3 is made up of 15 amino acids. This CDR3 is CATSRGTGGYYGYTF. In DNA, the CDR3 is TGTGCCACCAGCAGAGGGACAGGGGGCTACTATGGCTACACCTTC. Drawing the rest from reference TRBV15 and TRBJ1-2, the complete variable domain is DAMVIQNPRYQVTQFGKPVTLSCSQTLNHNVMYWYQQKSSQAPKLLFHYYDKDFNNEADTPDNFQSRRPNTSFCFLDIRSPGLGDTAMYLCATSRGTGGYYGYTFGSGTRLTVV.

The chain combines TRBV7-3 with TRBJ1-1; the D is unclear. The CDR3 totals 13 residues. Trimming pared 1 base from V and 1 base from J, leaving 4 bases between. Germline lookup yields CDR1 SGHTA and CDR2 FQGTGA. CDR3 amino acids: CASSLRQNTEAFF. CDR3 nucleotides: TGTGCCAGCAGCTTAAGGCAGAACACTGAAGCTTTCTTT.

The V gene is TRBV5-1, the J gene TRBJ1-2, with 10 bases lining up with TRBD1. The CDR3 sequence is 14 residues long. In germline, CDR1 is SGHRS, CDR2 YFSETQ. The J segment lost 2 bases and the V segment lost 4 bases, leaving 2 bases of the junction unmatched. CDR3 sequence: CASSEGQGNYGYTF. The DNA of the CDR3 is TGCGCCAGCAGCGAGGGACAGGGGAACTATGGCTACACCTTC.

This clone was counted once. This sequence joins TRBV27 and TRBJ1-1; 7 nucleotides line up with TRBD1. CDR3 size: 13 residues. The V segment lost 5 bases and the J segment 4 bases; nucleotides outside the gene matches: 4. Germline assignment: CDR1 MNHEY and CDR2 SMNVEV (reference sequence). This CDR3 reads CASSRQGGTEAFF. For the CDR3, the DNA is TGTGCCAGCAGTCGCCAGGGGGGCACTGAAGCTTTCTTT.

The V and J genes are TRBV11-2 and TRBJ2-7; possible D gene TRBD2, 6 bases. The CDR3 has 13 residues. Deletions cut 5 bases from V and 9 bases from J, with 17 bases between. CDR1 and CDR2 (germline): SGHAT, FQNNGV. Written as DNA, the CDR3 is TGTGCCAGCAGCGCCCCGGGACTTCGCGGGCAGTACTTC. Amino acids: CASSAPGLRGQYF.

This chain joins TRBV9 and TRBJ1-6, with 7 nucleotides matching TRBD1. Germline lookup yields CDR1 SGDLS and CDR2 YYNGEE. V shed 4 bases and J 4 bases; nucleotides not matched to a gene: 2. This CDR3 spans 14 amino acids. CDR3 amino acids: CASSKGQYNSPLHF. As DNA, the CDR3 is TGTGCCAGCAGCAAGGGACAGTATAATTCACCCCTCCACTTT.